This T cell receptor beta chain stems from a study of cytomegalovirus exposure and HLA in healthy donors. The CDR3 is 12 amino acids. Trimming removed 6 bases from V and 9 bases from J; junction bases left unmatched: 5. Germline V lookup: CDR1 SQVTM, CDR2 ANQGSEA. Comment on this clone: Its antigen is unidentified.

The PCR had 60 Vbeta and 13 Jbeta primers. The repertoire was sequenced with immunoSEQ multiplex PCR; TCRdb's copy has only in-frame clones and lacks some. The table shows roughly 290,000 clones, with 80% occurring only once. Study outcomes and limitations: It was reported that the classifier diagnosed cytomegalovirus status with high specificity and sensitivity in both the original and validation cohorts.

The sequence was obtained from a girl aged 2 to 9 in good health and CMV-seronegative. V and J are TRBV29-1 and TRBJ2-1; 10 positions match TRBD2. Material: PBMCs. The CDR3 sequence: CSVPSGGGEQFF. CDR3 DNA: TGCAGCGTACCTAGCGGGGGAGGTGAGCAGTTCTTC.